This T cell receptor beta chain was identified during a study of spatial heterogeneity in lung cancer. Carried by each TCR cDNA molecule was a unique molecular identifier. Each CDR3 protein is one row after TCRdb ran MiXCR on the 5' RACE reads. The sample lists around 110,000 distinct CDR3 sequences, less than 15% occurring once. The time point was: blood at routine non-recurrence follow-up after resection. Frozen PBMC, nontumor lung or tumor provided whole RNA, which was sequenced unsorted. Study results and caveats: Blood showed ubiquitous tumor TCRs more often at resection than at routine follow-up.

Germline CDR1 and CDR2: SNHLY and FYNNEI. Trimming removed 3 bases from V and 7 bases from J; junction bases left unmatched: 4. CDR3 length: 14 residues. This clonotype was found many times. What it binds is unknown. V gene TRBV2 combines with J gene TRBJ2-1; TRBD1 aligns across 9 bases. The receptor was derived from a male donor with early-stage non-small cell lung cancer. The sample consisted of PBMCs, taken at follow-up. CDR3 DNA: TGTGCCAGCAGTGAGGGGACAGGGCGGAATGAGCAGTTCTTC. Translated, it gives CASSEGTGRNEQFF.